This T cell receptor (beta chain) was found in a study of shared clonotypes between healthy human individuals. Turning to the study itself: A few men and a couple of women, aged 18 to 49, were donors. For every donor, three CD4 naive, three CD4 memory, two CD8 naive and one CD8 memory plates were used.

Healthy and HIV-negative, the adult donors had no recent acute infections or vaccinations. Overall study findings and caveats: A reduction in generation probabilities was seen for non-shared clonotypes relative to those shared by all four donors.

The V gene's germline CDR1 is SGHAT and CDR2 FQDESV (reference sequence). The length of the CDR3 is 14 residues. The V gene lost 3 bases and the J gene lost 5 bases, with 11 bases spanning the gap. This clone was detected only once. Antigen: not known. TCRdb keeps only in-frame clones here, not all; method: immunoSEQ multiplex PCR. The sample lists approximately 2.1 million clones; approximately 93% were seen once. Input material: naive CD4+ T cells from PBMCs. Sample subset: CD45RA+ positively selected. V and J are TRBV11-1 and TRBJ2-1, with D possibly TRBD2 on 5 matching bases. This TCR was sampled from a man between 18 and 35 years old in good health. Some clones in this sample may be carry-over from other donors' samples. The CDR3 region is CASSLSGSNNEQFF. The CDR3 nucleotides read TGTGCCAGCAGCTTGTCGGGATCAAACAATGAGCAGTTCTTC.